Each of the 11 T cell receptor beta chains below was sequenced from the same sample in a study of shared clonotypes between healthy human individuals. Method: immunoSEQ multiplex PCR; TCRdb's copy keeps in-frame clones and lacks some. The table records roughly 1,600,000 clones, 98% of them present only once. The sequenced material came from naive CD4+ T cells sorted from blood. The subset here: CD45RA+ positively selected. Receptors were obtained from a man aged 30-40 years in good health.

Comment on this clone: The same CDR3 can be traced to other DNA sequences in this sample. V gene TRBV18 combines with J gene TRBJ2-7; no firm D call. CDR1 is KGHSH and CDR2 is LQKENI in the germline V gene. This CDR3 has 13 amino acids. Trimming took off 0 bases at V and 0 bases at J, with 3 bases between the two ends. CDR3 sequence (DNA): TGTGCCAGCTCACCACCGCACTCCTACGAGCAGTACTTC. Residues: CASSPPHSYEQYF.

The CDR3 sequence: CASSPRTRYNEQFF. For the CDR3, the DNA is TGTGCCAGCAGCCCTCGCACTAGATACAATGAGCAGTTCTTC. This sequence joins TRBV14 and TRBJ2-1; maybe TRBD2 (5 bases). V was pared by 4 bases and J by 4 bases, with 11 bases between. The CDR3 spans 14 residues. Germline CDR1 reads SGHDN; CDR2 reads FVKESK.

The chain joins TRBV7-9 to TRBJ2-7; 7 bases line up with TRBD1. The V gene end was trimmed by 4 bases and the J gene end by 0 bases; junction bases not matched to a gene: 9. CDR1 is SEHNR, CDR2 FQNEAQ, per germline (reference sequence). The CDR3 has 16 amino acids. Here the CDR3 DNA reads TGTGCCAGCAGCTCATACCGGGACAGAAGCTCCTACGAGCAGTACTTC. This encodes CASSSYRDRSSYEQYF.

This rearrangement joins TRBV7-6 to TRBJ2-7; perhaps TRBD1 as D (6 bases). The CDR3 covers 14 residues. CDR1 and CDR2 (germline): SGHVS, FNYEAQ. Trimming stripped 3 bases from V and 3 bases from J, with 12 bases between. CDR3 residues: CASSLPGQIYEQYF. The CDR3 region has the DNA TGTGCCAGCAGCTTGCCGGGACAAATCTACGAGCAGTACTTC.

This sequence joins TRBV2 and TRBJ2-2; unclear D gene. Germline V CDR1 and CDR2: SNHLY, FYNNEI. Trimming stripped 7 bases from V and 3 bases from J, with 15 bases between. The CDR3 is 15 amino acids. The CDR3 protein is CASTPPDKDTGELFF. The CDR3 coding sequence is TGTGCCAGCACCCCCCCGGATAAAGACACCGGGGAGCTGTTTTTT.

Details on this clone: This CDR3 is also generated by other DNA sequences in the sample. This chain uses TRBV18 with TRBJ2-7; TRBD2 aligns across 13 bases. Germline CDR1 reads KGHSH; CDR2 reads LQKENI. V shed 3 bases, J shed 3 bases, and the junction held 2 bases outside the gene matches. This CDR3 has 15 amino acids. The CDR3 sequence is CASSPRTSGSYEQYF. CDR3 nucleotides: TGTGCCAGCTCACCCCGGACTAGCGGGAGCTACGAGCAGTACTTC.

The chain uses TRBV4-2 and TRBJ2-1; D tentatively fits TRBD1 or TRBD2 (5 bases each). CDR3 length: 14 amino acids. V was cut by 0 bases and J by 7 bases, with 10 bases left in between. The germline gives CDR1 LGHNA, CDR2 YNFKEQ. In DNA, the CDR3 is TGTGCCAGCAGCCAAGATGAGGGGCGGAATGAGCAGTTCTTC. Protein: CASSQDEGRNEQFF.

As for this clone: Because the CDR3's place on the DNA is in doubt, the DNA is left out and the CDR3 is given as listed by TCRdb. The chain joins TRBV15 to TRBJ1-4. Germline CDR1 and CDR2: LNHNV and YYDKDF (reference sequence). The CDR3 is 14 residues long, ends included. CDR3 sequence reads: CATSRDFGDVKLFF.

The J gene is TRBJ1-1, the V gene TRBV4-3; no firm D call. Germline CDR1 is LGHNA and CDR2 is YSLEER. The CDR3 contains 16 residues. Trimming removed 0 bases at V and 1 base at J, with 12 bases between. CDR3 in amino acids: CASSQEGGRRNTEAFF. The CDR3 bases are TGCGCCAGCAGCCAAGAGGGAGGCAGGAGGAACACTGAAGCTTTCTTT.

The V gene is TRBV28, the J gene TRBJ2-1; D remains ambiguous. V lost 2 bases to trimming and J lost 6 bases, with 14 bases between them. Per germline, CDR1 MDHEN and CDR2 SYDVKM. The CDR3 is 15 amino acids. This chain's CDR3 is CASSLPPTLLNEQFF. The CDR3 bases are TGTGCCAGCAGTTTACCGCCTACCCTCCTCAATGAGCAGTTCTTC.

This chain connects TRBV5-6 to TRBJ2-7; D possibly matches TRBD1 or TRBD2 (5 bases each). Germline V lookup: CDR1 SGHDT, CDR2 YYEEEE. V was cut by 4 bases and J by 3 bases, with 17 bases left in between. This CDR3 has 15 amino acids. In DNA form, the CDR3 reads TGTGCCAGCAGCCCCAAGTATGGGGGAATCTACGAGCAGTACTTC. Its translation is CASSPKYGGIYEQYF.